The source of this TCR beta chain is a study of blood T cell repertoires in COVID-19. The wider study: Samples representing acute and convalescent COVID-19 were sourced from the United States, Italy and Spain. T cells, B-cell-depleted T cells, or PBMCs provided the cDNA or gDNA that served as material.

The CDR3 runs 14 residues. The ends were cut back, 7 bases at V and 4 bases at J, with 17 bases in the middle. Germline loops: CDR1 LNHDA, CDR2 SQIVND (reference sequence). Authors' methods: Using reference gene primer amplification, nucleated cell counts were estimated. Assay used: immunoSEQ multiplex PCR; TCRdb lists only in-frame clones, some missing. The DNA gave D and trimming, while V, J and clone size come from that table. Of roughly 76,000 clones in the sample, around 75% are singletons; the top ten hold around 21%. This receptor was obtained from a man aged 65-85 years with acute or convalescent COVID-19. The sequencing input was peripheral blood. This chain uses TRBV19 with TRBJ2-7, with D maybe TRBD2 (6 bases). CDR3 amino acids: CASTSSGSSYEQYF. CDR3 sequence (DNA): TGTGCCAGTACCTCCAGCGGGTCTTCGTACGAGCAGTACTTC.